Below, 18 T cell receptor beta chains from the same sample are listed, as sequenced in a study of cytomegalovirus exposure and HLA in healthy donors. The PCR ran on 60 Vbeta and 13 Jbeta primers. Here immunoSEQ multiplex PCR was the method, and the copy in TCRdb shows in-frame clones only, minus some. The repertoire holds around 100,000 clones, roughly 69% seen once, with roughly 2.5% in the top ten. Sequenced input: PBMCs. Source of these receptors: a man in his fifties in good health and CMV-seropositive.

This clone was counted between two and nine times. The chain carries TRBV10-1 and TRBJ2-1; 11 bases are shared with TRBD2. With V trimmed by 8 bases and J by 10 bases, 10 bases remained unmatched. This CDR3 spans 14 amino acids. Per the germline V gene, CDR1 is WNHNN and CDR2 is SYGVQD (reference sequence). DNA of the CDR3: TGCGCCAGCGTCAAACTAGCGGGGGCCCCGGAGCAGTTCTTC. Amino acid sequence: CASVKLAGAPEQFF.

The sample holds a few counts of this clone. V and J are TRBV7-8 and TRBJ2-5; D remains ambiguous. The closer fit of TRBJ2-7 to the DNA end suggests the J call may be wrong. The length of the CDR3 is 12 residues. In germline, CDR1 is SGHVS, CDR2 FQNEAQ. CDR3 bases: TGTGCCAGCAGCCACGATTTAAACGAGCAGTACTTC. It specifies CASSHDLNEQYF.

In its sample, this clone was seen a few times. V gene TRBV28 combines with J gene TRBJ1-5; D perhaps matches TRBD1 (5 bases). V was clipped by 3 bases and J by 5 bases, with 14 bases between them. CDR3 size: 15 residues. The germline CDR1 and CDR2 sequences are MDHEN and SYDVKM. The CDR3: CASSFQGQSYQPQHF. The DNA of the CDR3 is TGTGCCAGCAGTTTTCAGGGTCAATCTTATCAGCCCCAGCATTTT. The full variable domain, with the rest looked up from reference TRBV28 and TRBJ1-5, is DVKVTQSSRYLVKRTGEKVFLECVQDMDHENMFWYRQDPGLGLRLIYFSYDVKMKEKGDIPEGYSVSREKKERFSLILESASTNQTSMYLCASSFQGQSYQPQHFGDGTRLSIL.

This chain connects TRBV9 to TRBJ1-1; 7 bases map to TRBD1. The J segment lost 6 bases and the V segment lost 5 bases, leaving 7 bases of the junction unmatched. The CDR3 is made up of 13 amino acids. Germline V gene data show CDR1 as SGDLS and CDR2 as YYNGEE. In nucleotides, the CDR3 is TGTGCCAGCAGTCGGGGACAGCCATCTGAAGCTTTCTTT. Translation: CASSRGQPSEAFF.

This clone has only a few counts. In DNA, the CDR3 is TGTGCCAGCAGCTCCGGGGGACAAGAGACCCAGTACTTC. This translates into CASSSGGQETQYF. The chain recombines TRBV7-3 with TRBJ2-5, with D possibly matching TRBD2 (6 bases). The CDR3 loop spans 13 amino acids. Germline CDR1 is SGHTA and CDR2 is FQGTGA. Trimming shortened V by 4 bases and J by 2 bases, and 8 bases separated the two germline ends.

The count of this clone is one. The gene calls are TRBV7-2 and TRBJ1-2; possibly TRBD1 for D (6 bases). The ends were cut back, 4 bases at V and 11 bases at J, with 20 bases in the middle. Germline lookup yields CDR1 SGHTA and CDR2 FQGNSA. The CDR3 is made up of 14 amino acids. CDR3 nucleotides: TGTGCCAGCAGCTCCGAGGGAGGGGGATTGAGATACACCTTC. Translating gives CASSSEGGGLRYTF.

This clone was counted only a few times. V usage is TRBV2 and J usage is TRBJ1-5; TRBD1 aligns across 8 bases. CDR3 size: 15 residues. The trim removed 7 bases at V and 3 bases at J, leaving 8 bases unmatched. Germline V gives CDR1 SNHLY, CDR2 FYNNEI. CDR3 bases: TGTGCCAGCAAAAGGGACAGGTTTCCCAATCAGCCCCAGCATTTT. This encodes CASKRDRFPNQPQHF.

Of note for this clone: At one of its ends the junction is not consistent with the germline gene, which may arise from a read error. V gene TRBV7-9 combines with J gene TRBJ2-3; D remains ambiguous. CDR1 is SEHNR and CDR2 is FQNEAQ in the germline V gene (reference sequence). The length of the CDR3 is 12 residues. The CDR3 bases are TGTTCCAGCAGCCAAGCCACAGATACGCAGTATTTT. Translating gives CSSSQATDTQYF.

The chain recombines TRBV5-1 with TRBJ2-3, with 12 bases matching TRBD2. The CDR3 length is 16 residues. CDR1 and CDR2 from the germline V gene are SGHRS and YFSETQ. V lost 0 bases and J lost 5; bases outside the gene matches: 4. The CDR3 region has the DNA TGCGCCAGCAGCTTGGTGACTAGCGGGGGAGGAGATACGCAGTATTTT. The encoded protein is CASSLVTSGGGDTQYF.

The rearrangement uses TRBV4-1 and TRBJ2-3; TRBD2 matches 9 bases. V gave up 2 bases and J gave up 4 bases; unmatched junction bases: 19. The CDR3 runs to 20 residues. Germline V lookup: CDR1 MGHRA, CDR2 YSYEKL. CDR3 region: CASSQSPGLAYWISPDTQYF. CDR3 nucleotide sequence: TGCGCCAGCAGCCAATCTCCGGGACTAGCTTATTGGATCTCCCCAGATACGCAGTATTTT.

The chain combines TRBV4-2 with TRBJ1-1; 10 positions match TRBD1. V was clipped by 0 bases and J by 6 bases; unmatched bases: 16. The CDR3 spans 19 residues. In germline, CDR1 is LGHNA, CDR2 YNFKEQ. CDR3 sequence (DNA): TGTGCCAGCAGCCAAGAGATGGGACAGGGGACCTTGGGTCGCGCTGAAGCTTTCTTT. It specifies CASSQEMGQGTLGRAEAFF.

The J gene is TRBJ2-7, the V gene TRBV6-5; D is perhaps TRBD2 (5 bases). V was shortened by 10 bases and J by 7 bases, with 14 bases between the two germline ends. Germline CDR1 and CDR2: MNHEY and SVGAGI. The CDR3 is 11 amino acids. CDR3 loop: CATNRPGEQYF. The CDR3 DNA reads as TGTGCCACGAACCGACCGGGGGAGCAGTACTTC.

The chain combines TRBV5-1 with TRBJ2-7, with TRBD1 identical over 7 bases. The ends lost 3 bases at V and 3 bases at J; junction bases unmatched: 9. Looked up from germline, CDR1 is SGHRS and CDR2 is YFSETQ. The CDR3 extends over 15 amino acids. CDR3 amino acids: CASSWDSTPFYEQYF. The CDR3 nucleotides read TGCGCCAGCAGCTGGGACAGTACTCCCTTCTACGAGCAGTACTTC.

The chain combines TRBV7-2 with TRBJ1-2; D possibly corresponds to TRBD1 (5 bases). Germline-derived CDR1 and CDR2 are SGHTA and FQGNSA. The CDR3 is 14 amino acids. V shed 2 bases and J shed 6 bases, with 13 bases lying between them. CDR3 in DNA: TGTGCCAGCAGCTTATCGCCAGGGTCTAATGGCTACACCTTC. Encoded protein: CASSLSPGSNGYTF.

The V and J genes are TRBV9 and TRBJ2-2, with D tentatively TRBD2 (6 bases). CDR1 SGDLS and CDR2 YYNGEE come from the germline V gene. Trimming took off 0 bases at V and 6 bases at J, with 12 bases between the two ends. The CDR3 length is 15 residues. CDR3 loop: CASSVEDYWAGELFF. The CDR3 DNA follows: TGTGCCAGCAGCGTAGAGGACTATTGGGCCGGGGAGCTGTTTTTT.

The chain combines TRBV5-1 with TRBJ2-7; 11 bases map to TRBD1. The CDR3 consists of 16 residues. V lost 0 bases and J lost 6; bases outside the gene matches: 8. The V gene's germline CDR1 is SGHRS and CDR2 YFSETQ. The CDR3 DNA reads TGCGCCAGCAGCTTGGTTGTCGGGACAGGGGGTAGCGAGCAGTACTTC. It codes for CASSLVVGTGGSEQYF.

This rearrangement joins TRBV28 to TRBJ2-1, with D possibly being TRBD2 (5 bases). The CDR3 extends over 14 amino acids. The V gene lost 5 bases and the J gene lost 10 bases, with 18 bases spanning the gap. CDR1 MDHEN and CDR2 SYDVKM come from the germline V gene. In nucleotides, the CDR3 is TGTGCCAGCAGTCTGCGGACTTCCGACATCGAGCAGTTCTTC. Protein product: CASSLRTSDIEQFF.

This chain connects TRBV5-1 to TRBJ2-3; possible D gene TRBD2, 6 bases. Germline-derived CDR1 and CDR2 are SGHRS and YFSETQ. V dropped 0 bases and J dropped 3 bases, with 14 bases sitting between them. The CDR3 has 16 residues. The CDR3 DNA sequence: TGCGCCAGCAGCTTGGAGACTTCTAGCGCTACAGATACGCAGTATTTT. Residues: CASSLETSSATDTQYF.